This record covers a single TCR beta chain. Its binding antigen is unknown. Per-nucleotide qualities are absent, and no much larger clonotype sits a single base away. The data belong to a study of cytomegalovirus exposure and HLA in healthy donors (dated by TCRdb to about 2017). Concerning the study at large: The 650 to 750 repertoires of the first cohort and the roughly 120 validation repertoires were produced on the same platform, according to a later analysis. The study was designed to test whether signatures of past pathogen exposure could be identified by cataloging public T cell receptors. A separate validation cohort of roughly 110 different subjects was used in addition to the 666-subject first cohort. High-throughput TCR immunosequencing, statistical association of individual TCRs with disease status, and machine learning were combined to predict cytomegalovirus infection status. General conclusions and limits of the study: Of the cluster scores, 85% to 95% were above 0 in a later analysis, which found that TCRs clustered in the first cohort also tended to co-occur in the 95 to 150 validation repertoires. The study gave a list of 150 to 200 TCR beta chains associated with cytomegalovirus. The authors suggested that the approach could potentially be extended to other disease states and immunological phenotypes. The classifier was reported to diagnose cytomegalovirus status with high specificity and sensitivity in both the original and validation cohorts. Across donors, most TCR sequences were observed very rarely, whereas some public TCRs were present in many individuals. The validation cohort had no HLA typing available for a later analysis, so co-occurrence within that cohort was assessed over all 130 or so repertoires. A few of the identified cytomegalovirus-associated TCR beta chains were confirmed in vitro to be specific for cytomegalovirus antigens.

The junction shows trimming of 4 bases on V and 7 bases on J, and the gene matches do not reach 10 bases of it. Including cysteine and phenylalanine, the CDR3 has 15 amino acids. Only the CDR3 DNA is retained, 45 bases long and in frame from the first base. The germline V gene provides CDR1 SGHRS and CDR2 YFSETQ. The library relied on the immunoSEQ multiplex PCR assay. Per the authors' processing: A statistical classification framework was developed to diagnose cytomegalovirus status using the catalog of TCR beta chain sequences. Held by TCRdb, this immuneACCESS table contains in-frame sequences only and omits some clones. Under half of the omission traces to an unresolved V gene where checked; the cause of the rest is unknown. The DNA gave D and trimming, while V, J and clone size come from that table. The sample yields around 150,000 clones; roughly 86% were counted once. The ten most abundant clones make up 4% to 4.5% of the sample.

The donors were included in the validation cohort of around 120 subjects, a group kept apart from the roughly 670-subject first cohort. The sequence links TRBV5-1 to TRBJ2-1, and TRBD1 matches 8 of the central bases. The source of this sequence is a man between 18 and 29 years old in good health and CMV-seropositive. Sequenced material: PBMCs. The DNA sequence reads TGCGCCAGCAGCCGGTCAGGGGGCCCAGGGAATGAGCAGTTCTTC. This encodes CASSRSGGPGNEQFF.